This entry lists 2 T cell receptor beta chains sequenced from one sample in a study of T cells after posttransplantation cyclophosphamide. The protocol was immunoSEQ multiplex PCR, while the TCRdb copy is restricted to in-frame clones and leaves out a portion. The repertoire consists of 8,500 to 13,000 clones, with roughly 80% occurring once and the leading ten covering about 4.9%. Treatment was busulfan-fludarabine conditioning, a marrow graft, and cyclophosphamide on days +3 and +4. The sequenced sample was PBMCs, obtained after allogeneic stem cell transplant with posttransplant cyclophosphamide. The receptors were gathered from a female patient aged 50 to 60 who received an allogeneic stem cell transplant from a related donor, was CMV-positive, and had no GVHD. Some T cells here may be from the graft donor.

The chain couples TRBV6-1 to TRBJ2-7, with D uncertain. The V gene's germline CDR1 is MNHNS and CDR2 SASEGT. The CDR3 has 11 amino acids. The V end lost 5 bases, the J end lost 3 bases, and 5 bases lay between the germline ends. The CDR3 spells CASSTSYEQYF. The DNA of the CDR3 is TGTGCCAGCAGTACCAGCTACGAGCAGTACTTC.

The genes are TRBV18 and TRBJ1-1; D may be TRBD1 (5 bases). The length of the CDR3 is 12 residues. Germline V gene data show CDR1 as KGHSH and CDR2 as LQKENI. Trimming pared 2 bases from V and 4 bases from J, leaving 5 bases between. The CDR3 coding sequence is TGTGCCAGCTCACCAGGGGCCACTGAAGCTTTCTTT. Its protein is CASSPGATEAFF.